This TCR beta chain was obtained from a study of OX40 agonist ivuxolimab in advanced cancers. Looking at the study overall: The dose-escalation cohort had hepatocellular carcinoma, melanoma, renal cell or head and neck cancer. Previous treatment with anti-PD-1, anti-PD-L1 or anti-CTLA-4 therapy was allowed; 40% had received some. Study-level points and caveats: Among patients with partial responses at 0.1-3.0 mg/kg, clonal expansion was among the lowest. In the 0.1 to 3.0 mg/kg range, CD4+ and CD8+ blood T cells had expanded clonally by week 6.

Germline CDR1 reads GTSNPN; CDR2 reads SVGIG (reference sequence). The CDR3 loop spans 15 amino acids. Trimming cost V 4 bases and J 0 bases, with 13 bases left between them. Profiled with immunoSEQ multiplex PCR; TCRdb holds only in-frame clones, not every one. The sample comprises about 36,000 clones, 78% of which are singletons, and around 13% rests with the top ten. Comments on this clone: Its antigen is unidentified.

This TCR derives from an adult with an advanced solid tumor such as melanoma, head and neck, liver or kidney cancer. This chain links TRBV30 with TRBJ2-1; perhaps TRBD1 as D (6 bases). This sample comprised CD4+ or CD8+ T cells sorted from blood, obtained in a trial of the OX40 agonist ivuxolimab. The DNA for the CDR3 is TGTGCCTGGACTGTACAGGGTAGCTCCTACAATGAGCAGTTCTTC. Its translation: CAWTVQGSSYNEQFF.